This record covers a single T cell receptor (beta chain). Its antigen remains unknown. The library targeted TCRbeta and was prepared with unique molecular identifiers. TCRdb used MiXCR to reprocess the PCR reads, holding one entry per CDR3 protein. This repertoire shows approximately 980,000 distinct CDR3 sequences, under 30% found once; its top ten account for 28%. This sample stems from a study of T-cell reconstitution after alpha-beta-depleted transplantation in children. The germline gives CDR1 SGHAT, CDR2 FQNNGV. V was clipped by 5 bases and J by 6 bases; unmatched bases: 10. The CDR3 runs 15 residues. Whole-study findings and limits: Newly produced T cells mostly provided counts and TCRbeta diversity after one year, as hyperexpanded clones declined. Several hundred rapidly expanded clones from non-depleted graft cells reportedly supplied alpha-beta T cells about two months post-transplant.

The material was PBMCs, mostly from graft donor cells, obtained 360 days after TCRalphabeta/CD19-depleted stem cell transplant. The TCR originated in a boy younger than two who had a stem cell transplant for SCID, so the T cells may come from the graft donor. The genes are TRBV11-2 and TRBJ2-1; 7 nucleotides match TRBD2. The CDR3 DNA is TGTGCCAGCAGCCCCCCGGGACTACCTATCAATGAGCAGTTCTTC. Residues: CASSPPGLPINEQFF.